The 4 T cell receptor beta chains listed next were all sequenced from one sample in a study of blood T cells in healthy people across ages. The second PCR ran about 7 to 12 cycles with a sample-barcoded 5' primer and J-beta primers. From the 5' RACE reads, TCRdb called clonotypes with MiXCR, one entry per CDR3 protein. The table shows more than 600,000 distinct CDR3 sequences, with roughly 25% occurring only once. The data also belong to a second study, concerning T cells of mothers and their children.

Sequenced input: blood. Receptors were obtained from a boy aged 10-17 years in good health.

This chain uses TRBV12-3 or TRBV12-4 with TRBJ2-1; TRBD2 is a possible D gene (5 bases). This CDR3 has 13 amino acids. The V and J ends lost 9 bases and 6 bases respectively, with 15 bases between them. The CDR3 region is CASHSGPSNEQFF. Here the CDR3 DNA reads TGTGCCAGTCACAGCGGCCCCTCCAATGAGCAGTTCTTC.

The rearrangement links TRBV7-2 to TRBJ1-2; 7 bases are shared with TRBD1. Trimming cost V 4 bases and J 4 bases; bases outside gene matches: 12. CDR1 and CDR2 from the germline V gene are SGHTA and FQGNSA. CDR3 length equals 16 residues. CDR3 residues: CASSSRGTDSPYGYTF. The CDR3 DNA sequence: TGTGCCAGCAGCTCCCGCGGGACAGATTCCCCCTATGGCTACACCTTC.

The genes are TRBV11-2 and TRBJ1-1, with 7 bases matching TRBD1. CDR3 length: 16 amino acids. Germline trimming cut 5 bases from V and 1 base from J; bases unmatched to any gene: 10. The germline V gene has CDR1 SGHAT and CDR2 FQNNGV. This CDR3 is CASSQWGRTGNTEAFF. The CDR3 coding sequence is TGTGCCAGCAGCCAATGGGGACGGACAGGGAACACTGAAGCTTTCTTT.

The chain employs TRBV2 and TRBJ2-5, with TRBD2 matching 8 bases. Germline V gene data show CDR1 as SNHLY and CDR2 as FYNNEI. The CDR3 runs 14 residues. V was pared by 5 bases and J by 5 bases, with 7 bases of the junction left unmatched. The CDR3 reads CASSTGTSGETQYF. The DNA for the CDR3 is TGTGCCAGCAGTACCGGGACTAGTGGGGAGACCCAGTACTTC. The variable domain in full, completed from reference TRBV2 and TRBJ2-5, reads EPEVTQTPSHQVTQMGQEVILRCVPISNHLYFYWYRQILGQKVEFLVSFYNNEISEKSEIFDDQFSVERPDGSNFTLKIRSTKLEDSAMYFCASSTGTSGETQYFGPGTRLLVL.